The clone carrying this TCR beta chain was observed a few times. The data stem from a study of blood T cell repertoires in COVID-19. Background on the study: Material from acute and convalescent COVID-19 was sourced from the United States, Italy and Spain. The analysed material was cDNA or gDNA that came from T cells, B-cell-depleted T cells, or PBMCs.

Repertoires were generated with immunoSEQ multiplex PCR, while TCRdb's copy carries only in-frame clones and drops some. The table has 150,000 to 200,000 clones, around four fifths seen once. Germline V gene lookup returns CDR1 SQVTM and CDR2 ANQGSEA. With 5 bases removed from V and 1 base from J, the gap between germline ends came to 12 bases. The CDR3 consists of 13 residues. The sample was peripheral blood. The chain uses TRBV29-1 and TRBJ2-7, with D maybe TRBD2 (6 bases). The clonotype was recovered from a man aged 60 to 69 with COVID-19, enrolled during active disease. CDR3 nucleotides: TGCAGCGTTACCAGGGCGGGGTCCTACGAGCAGTACTTC. This encodes CSVTRAGSYEQYF.